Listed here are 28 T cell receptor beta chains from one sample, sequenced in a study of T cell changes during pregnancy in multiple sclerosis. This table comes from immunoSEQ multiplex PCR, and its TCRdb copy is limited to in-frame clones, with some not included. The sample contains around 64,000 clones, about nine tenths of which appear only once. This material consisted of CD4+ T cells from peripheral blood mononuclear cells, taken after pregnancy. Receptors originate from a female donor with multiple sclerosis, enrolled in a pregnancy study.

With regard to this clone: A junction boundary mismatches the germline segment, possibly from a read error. The CDR3 DNA reads as TGTGCCAGCAGATTATCCGGGACAGTTGAGCAGTACTTC. Amino acids: CASRLSGTVEQYF. This sequence joins TRBV28 and TRBJ2-7, with TRBD1 matching over 7 bases. CDR1 MDHEN and CDR2 SYDVKM come from the germline V gene. The CDR3 contains 13 residues. The full variable domain, rest sourced from reference TRBV28 and TRBJ2-7, is DVKVTQSSRYLVKRTGEKVFLECVQDMDHENMFWYRQDPGLGLRLIYFSYDVKMKEKGDIPEGYSVSREKKERFSLILESASTNQTSMYLCASRLSGTVEQYFGPGTRLTVT.

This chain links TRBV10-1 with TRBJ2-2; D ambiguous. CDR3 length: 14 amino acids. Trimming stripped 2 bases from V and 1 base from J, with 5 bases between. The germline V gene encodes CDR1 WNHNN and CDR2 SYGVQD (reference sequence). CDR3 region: CASSEVQNTGELFF. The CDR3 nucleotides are TGCGCCAGCAGTGAGGTTCAGAACACCGGGGAGCTGTTTTTT.

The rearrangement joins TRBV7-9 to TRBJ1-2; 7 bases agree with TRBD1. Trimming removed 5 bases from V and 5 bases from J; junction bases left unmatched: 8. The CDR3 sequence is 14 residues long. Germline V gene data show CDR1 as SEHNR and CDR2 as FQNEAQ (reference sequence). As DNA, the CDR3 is TGTGCCAGCAGCGAACTTACAGGGGAGTATGGCTACACCTTC. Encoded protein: CASSELTGEYGYTF.

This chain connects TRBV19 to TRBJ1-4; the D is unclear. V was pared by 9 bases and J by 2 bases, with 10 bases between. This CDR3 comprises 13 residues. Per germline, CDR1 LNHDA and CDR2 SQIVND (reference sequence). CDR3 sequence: CASEGITNEKLFF. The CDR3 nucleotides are TGTGCCAGCGAGGGTATCACTAATGAAAAACTGTTTTTT.

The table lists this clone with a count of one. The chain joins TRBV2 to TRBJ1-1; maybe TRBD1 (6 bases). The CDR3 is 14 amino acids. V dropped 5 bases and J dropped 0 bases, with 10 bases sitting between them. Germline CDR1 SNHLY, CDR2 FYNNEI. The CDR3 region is CASSKGHLNTEAFF. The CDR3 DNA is TGTGCCAGCAGTAAGGGACATTTGAACACTGAAGCTTTCTTT. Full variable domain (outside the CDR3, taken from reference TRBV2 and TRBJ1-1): EPEVTQTPSHQVTQMGQEVILRCVPISNHLYFYWYRQILGQKVEFLVSFYNNEISEKSEIFDDQFSVERPDGSNFTLKIRSTKLEDSAMYFCASSKGHLNTEAFFGQGTRLTVV.

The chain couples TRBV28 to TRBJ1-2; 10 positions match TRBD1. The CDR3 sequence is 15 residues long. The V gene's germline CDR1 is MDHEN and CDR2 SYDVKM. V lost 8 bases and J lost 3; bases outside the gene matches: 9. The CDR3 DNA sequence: TGTGCCAGCCGGGACAGGGGATTCGTCGACTATGGCTACACCTTC. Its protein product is CASRDRGFVDYGYTF.

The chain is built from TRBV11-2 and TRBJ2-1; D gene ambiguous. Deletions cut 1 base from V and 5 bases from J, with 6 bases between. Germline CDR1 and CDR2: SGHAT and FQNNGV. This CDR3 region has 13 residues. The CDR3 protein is CASSLGVHNEQFF. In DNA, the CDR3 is TGTGCCAGCAGCTTAGGCGTACACAATGAGCAGTTCTTC.

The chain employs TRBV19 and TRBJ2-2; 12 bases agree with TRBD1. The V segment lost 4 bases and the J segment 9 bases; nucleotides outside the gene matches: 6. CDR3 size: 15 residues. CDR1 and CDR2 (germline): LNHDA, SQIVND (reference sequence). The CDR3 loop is CASSNPGQGARELFF. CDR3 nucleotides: TGTGCCAGTAGTAACCCGGGACAGGGGGCCCGGGAGCTGTTTTTT.

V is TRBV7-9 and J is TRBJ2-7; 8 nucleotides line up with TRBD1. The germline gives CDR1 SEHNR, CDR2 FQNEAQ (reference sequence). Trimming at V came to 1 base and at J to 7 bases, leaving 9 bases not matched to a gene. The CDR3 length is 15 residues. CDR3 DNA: TGTGCCAGCAGCTTAGTATCAGGGGGCCCCAGGGAGCAGTACTTC. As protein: CASSLVSGGPREQYF.

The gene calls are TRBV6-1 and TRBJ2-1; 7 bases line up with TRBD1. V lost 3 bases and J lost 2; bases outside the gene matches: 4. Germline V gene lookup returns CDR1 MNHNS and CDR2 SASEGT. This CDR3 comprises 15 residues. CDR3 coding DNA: TGTGCCAGCAGTGAGCAGGGACAGACCTACAATGAGCAGTTCTTC. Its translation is CASSEQGQTYNEQFF.

DNA of the CDR3: TGTGCCAGCAGTCAGACTAGCGGGAAGAGCGAGCAGTACTTC. Protein product: CASSQTSGKSEQYF. The chain joins TRBV28 to TRBJ2-7; 11 bases fit TRBD2. The CDR3 sequence is 14 residues long. Trimming removed 5 bases from V and 6 bases from J; junction bases left unmatched: 6. CDR1 MDHEN and CDR2 SYDVKM come from the germline V gene.

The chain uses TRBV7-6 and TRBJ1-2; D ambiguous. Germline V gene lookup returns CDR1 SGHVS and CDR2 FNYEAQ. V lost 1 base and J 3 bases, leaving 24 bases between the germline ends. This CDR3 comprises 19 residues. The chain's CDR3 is CASSLGRRASPRSDYGYTF. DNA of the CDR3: TGTGCCAGCAGCTTAGGGAGGAGGGCCAGCCCCCGATCCGACTATGGCTACACCTTC.

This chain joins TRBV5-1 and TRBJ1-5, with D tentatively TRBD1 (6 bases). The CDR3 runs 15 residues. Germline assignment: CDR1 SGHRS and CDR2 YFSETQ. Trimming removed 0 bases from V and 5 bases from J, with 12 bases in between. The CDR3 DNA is TGCGCCAGCAGCTTGGGGGGGCTAGATCATCAGCCCCAGCATTTT. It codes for CASSLGGLDHQPQHF.

The CDR3 DNA reads as TGTGCCAGCAGCTTAGTTAGTGCGGCAGAGACCCAGTACTTC. Amino acids: CASSLVSAAETQYF. The chain employs TRBV7-2 and TRBJ2-5; D unresolved. The CDR3 runs 14 residues. V lost 1 base, J lost 4 bases, and 10 bases lay in between. In germline, CDR1 is SGHTA, CDR2 FQGNSA. The entire variable domain, with the rest obtained from reference TRBV7-2 and TRBJ2-5, is as follows: GAGVSQSPSNKVTEKGKDVELRCDPISGHTALYWYRQSLGQGLEFLIYFQGNSAPDKSGLPSDRFSAERTGGSVSTLTIQRTQQEDSAVYLCASSLVSAAETQYFGPGTRLLVL.

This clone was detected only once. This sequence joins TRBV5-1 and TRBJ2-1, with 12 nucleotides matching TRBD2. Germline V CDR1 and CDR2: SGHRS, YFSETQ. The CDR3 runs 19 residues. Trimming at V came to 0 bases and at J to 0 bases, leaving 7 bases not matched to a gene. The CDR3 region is CASSLVTSGGISSYNEQFF. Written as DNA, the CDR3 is TGCGCCAGCAGCTTGGTAACTAGCGGGGGGATAAGCTCCTACAATGAGCAGTTCTTC.

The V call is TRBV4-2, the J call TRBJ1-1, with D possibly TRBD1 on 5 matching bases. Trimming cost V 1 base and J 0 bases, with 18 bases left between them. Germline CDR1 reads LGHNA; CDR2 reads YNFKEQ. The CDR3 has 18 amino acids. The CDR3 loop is CASSQAWRREGMNTEAFF. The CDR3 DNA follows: TGTGCCAGCAGCCAAGCCTGGCGCAGGGAGGGGATGAACACTGAAGCTTTCTTT.

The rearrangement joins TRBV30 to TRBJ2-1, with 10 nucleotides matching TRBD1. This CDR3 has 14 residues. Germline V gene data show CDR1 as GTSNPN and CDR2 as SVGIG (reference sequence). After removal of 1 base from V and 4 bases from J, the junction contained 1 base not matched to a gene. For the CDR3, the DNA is TGTGCCTGGAGTGGGGACAGGGGATACAATGAGCAGTTCTTC. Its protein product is CAWSGDRGYNEQFF.

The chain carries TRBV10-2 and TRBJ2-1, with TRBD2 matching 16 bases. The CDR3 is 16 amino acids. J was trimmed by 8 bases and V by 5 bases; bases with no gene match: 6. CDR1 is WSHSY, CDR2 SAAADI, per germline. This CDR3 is CASSPGLAGGPDEQFF. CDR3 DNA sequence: TGCGCCAGCAGTCCGGGACTAGCGGGAGGGCCAGATGAGCAGTTCTTC.

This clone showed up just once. In DNA form, the CDR3 reads TGTGCCAGCTCCCCCCTGGGAGAAGAGACCCAGTACTTC. Translated, it gives CASSPLGEETQYF. The chain couples TRBV9 to TRBJ2-5; perhaps TRBD2 as D (5 bases). The CDR3 contains 13 residues. V was shortened by 7 bases and J by 3 bases, with 13 bases between the two germline ends. The V gene's germline CDR1 is SGDLS and CDR2 YYNGEE.

The DNA of the CDR3 is TGTGCCAGCAGTTACGGCAGGGTAGACAATTCACCCCTCCACTTT. It yields the protein CASSYGRVDNSPLHF. The chain has TRBV6-6 and TRBJ1-6, with D possibly TRBD1 on 5 matching bases. The V end was cut by 2 bases, the J end by 7 bases, with 12 bases between. This CDR3 spans 15 amino acids. Germline loops: CDR1 MNHNY, CDR2 SVGAGI (reference sequence).

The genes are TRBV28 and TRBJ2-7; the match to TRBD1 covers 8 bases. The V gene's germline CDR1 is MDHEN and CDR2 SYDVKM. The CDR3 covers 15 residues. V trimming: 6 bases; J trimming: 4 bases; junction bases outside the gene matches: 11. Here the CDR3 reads CASSTTRQGQYEQYF. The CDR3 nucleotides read TGTGCCAGCAGCACCACCCGACAGGGGCAATACGAGCAGTACTTC.

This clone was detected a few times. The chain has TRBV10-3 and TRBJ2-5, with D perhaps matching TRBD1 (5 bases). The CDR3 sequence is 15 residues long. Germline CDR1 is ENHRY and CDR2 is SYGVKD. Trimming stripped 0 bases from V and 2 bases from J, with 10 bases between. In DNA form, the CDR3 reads TGTGCCATCAGTGAGTCGATGGCAGGGCAAGAGACCCAGTACTTC. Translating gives CAISESMAGQETQYF.

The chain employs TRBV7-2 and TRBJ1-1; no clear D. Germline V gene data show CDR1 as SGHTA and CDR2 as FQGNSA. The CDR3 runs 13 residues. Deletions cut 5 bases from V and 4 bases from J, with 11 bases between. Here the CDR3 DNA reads TGTGCCAGCAGCCCGGGTGTAAGCACTGAAGCTTTCTTT. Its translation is CASSPGVSTEAFF.

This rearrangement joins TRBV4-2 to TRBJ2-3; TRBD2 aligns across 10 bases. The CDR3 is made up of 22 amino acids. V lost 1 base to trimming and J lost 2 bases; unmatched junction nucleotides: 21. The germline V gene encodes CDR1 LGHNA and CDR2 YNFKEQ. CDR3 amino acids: CASSQAGGGRSGRASFTDTQYF. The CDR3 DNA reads TGTGCCAGCAGCCAAGCAGGGGGGGGGAGAAGCGGGAGGGCCAGTTTCACAGATACGCAGTATTTT.

The CDR3 DNA is TGTGCCAGCAGCTTCCGGGACAGATCTAACTACGAGCAGTACTTC. It encodes CASSFRDRSNYEQYF. The chain joins TRBV7-9 to TRBJ2-7; 7 nucleotides align to TRBD1. The trim removed 3 bases at V and 3 bases at J, leaving 8 bases unmatched. This CDR3 spans 15 amino acids. Germline CDR1 reads SEHNR; CDR2 reads FQNEAQ (reference sequence).

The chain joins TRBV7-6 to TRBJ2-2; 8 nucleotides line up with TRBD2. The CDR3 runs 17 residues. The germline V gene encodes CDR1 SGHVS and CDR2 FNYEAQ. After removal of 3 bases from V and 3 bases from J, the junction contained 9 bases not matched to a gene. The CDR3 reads CASSFSGAPSDTGELFF. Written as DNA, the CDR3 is TGTGCCAGCAGCTTTAGCGGGGCCCCCAGTGACACCGGGGAGCTGTTTTTT.

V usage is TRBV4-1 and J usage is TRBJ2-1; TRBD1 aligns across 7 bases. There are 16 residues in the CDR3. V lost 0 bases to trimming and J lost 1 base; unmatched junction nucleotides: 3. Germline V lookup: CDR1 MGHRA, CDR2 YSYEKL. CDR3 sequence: CASSQDNRGSYNEQFF. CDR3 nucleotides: TGCGCCAGCAGCCAAGACAACAGGGGTTCCTACAATGAGCAGTTCTTC.

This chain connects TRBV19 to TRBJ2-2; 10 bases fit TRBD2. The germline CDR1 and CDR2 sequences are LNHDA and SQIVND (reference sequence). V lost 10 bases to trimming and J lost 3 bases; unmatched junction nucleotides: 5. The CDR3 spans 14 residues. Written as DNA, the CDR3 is TGTGCCACCGAAGCGGGAGGGGACACCGGGGAGCTGTTTTTT. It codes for CATEAGGDTGELFF.